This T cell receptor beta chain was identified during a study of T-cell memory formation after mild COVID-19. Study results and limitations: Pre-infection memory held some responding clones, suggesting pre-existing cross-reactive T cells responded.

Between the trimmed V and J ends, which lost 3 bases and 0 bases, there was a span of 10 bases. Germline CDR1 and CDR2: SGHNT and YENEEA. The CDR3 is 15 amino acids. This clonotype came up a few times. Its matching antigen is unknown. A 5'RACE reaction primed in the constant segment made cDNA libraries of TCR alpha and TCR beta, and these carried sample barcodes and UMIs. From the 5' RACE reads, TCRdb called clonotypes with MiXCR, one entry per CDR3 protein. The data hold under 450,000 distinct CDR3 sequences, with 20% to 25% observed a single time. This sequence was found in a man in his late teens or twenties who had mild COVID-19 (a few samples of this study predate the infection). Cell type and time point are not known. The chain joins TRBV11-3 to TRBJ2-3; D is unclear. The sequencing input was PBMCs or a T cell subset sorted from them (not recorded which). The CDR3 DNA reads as TGTGCCAGCAGCTTGGGCCACCAAAGCACAGATACGCAGTATTTT. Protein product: CASSLGHQSTDTQYF. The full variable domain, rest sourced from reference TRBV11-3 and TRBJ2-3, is EAGVVQSPRYKIIEKKQPVAFWCNPISGHNTLYWYLQNLGQGPELLIRYENEEAVDDSQLPKDRFSAERLKGVDSTLKIQPAELGDSAVYLCASSLGHQSTDTQYFGPGTRLTVL.